Listed below are T cell receptor beta chains from one sample, sequenced in a study of immune evolution from preneoplasia to lung adenocarcinoma. The data were produced by immunoSEQ multiplex PCR, yet TCRdb's version contains in-frame clones alone and is incomplete. The table includes 3,700 or so clones, around 80% detected once. Sequencing input: FFPE invasive lung adenocarcinoma tissue. The receptors derive from an older person with invasive lung adenocarcinoma. Each CDR3 is given with its conserved first and last residue. D genes are given only for firm matches. The size field is filled for only some rows; it gives once, few, many or a size class.

D gene,V gene,CDR3 length,J gene,clone size,CDR3 protein,CDR3 DNA
TRBD1,TRBV28,15,TRBJ2-2,NA,CASSPTGTNTGELFF,TGTGCCAGCAGCCCGACAGGGACGAACACCGGGGAGCTGTTTTTT
TRBD1,TRBV30,11,TRBJ2-7,NA,CAWRDRYEQYF,TGTGCCTGGAGGGACAGGTACGAGCAGTACTTC
TRBD2,TRBV5-1,15,TRBJ2-7,NA,CASSTELAGGYEQYF,TGCGCCAGCAGCACCGAACTAGCGGGAGGTTACGAGCAGTACTTC
NA,TRBV6-5,14,TRBJ1-2,NA,CASSSGPVNYGYTF,TGTGCCAGCAGTTCGGGACCGGTTAACTATGGCTACACCTTC
TRBD2,TRBV7-8,14,TRBJ2-5,NA,CASSLDGGGRIQYF,TGTGCCAGCAGCTTAGACGGGGGGGGCAGGATCCAGTACTTC
TRBD1,TRBV18,14,TRBJ2-7,NA,CASSPGQASYEQYF,TGTGCCAGCTCACCCGGACAGGCGTCCTACGAGCAGTACTTC
NA,TRBV14,16,TRBJ2-1,NA,CASSQLGIGPYNEQFF,TGTGCCAGCAGCCAATTAGGCATCGGTCCCTACAATGAGCAGTTCTTC
NA,TRBV14,13,TRBJ2-1,NA,CASSQALFGGQFF,TGTGCCAGCAGCCAAGCCCTGTTCGGGGGGCAGTTCTTC
TRBD2,TRBV9,17,TRBJ2-7,once,CASSVDGLAGSGGQQYF,TGTGCCAGCAGCGTAGATGGTCTAGCGGGATCCGGGGGTCAGCAGTACTTC
TRBD1,TRBV6-6,16,TRBJ1-1,NA,CATARTNRGRDTEAFF,TGTGCCACCGCGAGGACAAACAGGGGGCGAGACACTGAAGCTTTCTTT
TRBD2,TRBV5-1,15,TRBJ2-1,NA,CASSLSGELCNEQFF,TGCGCCAGCAGCCTGAGCGGGGAGCTCTGCAATGAGCAGTTCTTC
NA,TRBV18,15,TRBJ2-2,NA,CASRRTGSNTGELFF,TGTGCCAGCAGACGGACTGGATCGAACACCGGGGAGCTGTTTTTT
NA,TRBV30,15,TRBJ1-2,NA,CAWNPGQVWNYGYTF,TGTGCCTGGAACCCCGGCCAGGTATGGAACTATGGCTACACCTTC
TRBD1,TRBV18,12,TRBJ1-5,NA,CASSPGQGIQHF,TGTGCCAGCTCCCCGGGACAGGGGATCCAGCATTTT
TRBD2,TRBV18,15,TRBJ2-5,NA,CASSPPSGRGETQYF,TGTGCCAGCTCACCCCCTAGCGGGAGGGGAGAGACCCAGTACTTC
NA,TRBV9,17,TRBJ2-5,NA,CASSVKGGPKGLETQYF,TGTGCCAGCAGCGTTAAGGGGGGGCCCAAGGGTTTAGAGACCCAGTACTTC
NA,TRBV6-5,12,TRBJ1-2,NA,CASTGGDGGYTF,TGTGCCAGCACCGGGGGCGATGGAGGCTACACCTTC
NA,TRBV15,18,TRBJ2-1,NA,CATSRDKSRATTYNEQFF,TGTGCCACCAGCAGAGATAAGTCGAGGGCCACTACCTACAATGAGCAGTTCTTC
NA,TRBV7-8,17,TRBJ1-1,NA,CASSPVGGQKLNTEAFF,TGTGCCAGCAGCCCAGTGGGGGGTCAGAAACTGAACACTGAAGCTTTCTTT
TRBD1,TRBV5-1,14,TRBJ2-5,NA,CASSVPGTGETQYF,TGCGCCAGCAGCGTACCCGGGACAGGGGAGACCCAGTACTTC
TRBD2,TRBV5-1,20,TRBJ2-3,once,CASSLPPPRTSGSSTDTQYF,TGCGCCAGCAGCTTGCCCCCGCCTAGGACTAGCGGAAGTAGCACAGATACGCAGTATTTT
NA,TRBV28,14,TRBJ2-1,once,CASSFWTYTNEQFF,TGTGCCAGCAGTTTTTGGACCTACACGAATGAGCAGTTCTTC
TRBD2,TRBV4-2,18,TRBJ2-3,NA,CASSQDWSTSGGADTQYF,TGTGCCAGCAGCCAAGATTGGTCGACTAGCGGGGGGGCAGATACGCAGTATTTT
NA,TRBV2,12,TRBJ2-5,once,CASRGGEETQYF,TGTGCCAGCAGGGGGGGTGAAGAGACCCAGTACTTC
NA,TRBV28,16,TRBJ2-3,NA,CASSLSGDFSRDTQYF,TGTGCCAGCAGTTTATCAGGAGACTTTTCTCGGGATACGCAGTATTTT
NA,TRBV18,14,TRBJ1-3,few,CASSSGPSGNTIYF,TGTGCCAGCTCATCCGGACCATCTGGAAACACCATATATTTT
NA,TRBV5-6,16,TRBJ2-5,few,CASSSLRHLTRETQYF,TGTGCCAGCAGCTCCCTTCGACACCTGACCCGAGAGACCCAGTACTTC
NA,TRBV30,13,TRBJ1-5,few,CAFRGGDNQPQHF,TGTGCCTTCAGGGGTGGGGACAATCAGCCCCAGCATTTT
NA,TRBV28,14,TRBJ2-3,NA,CASSFRSYTDTQYF,TGTGCCAGCAGTTTTAGGAGCTACACAGATACGCAGTATTTT
TRBD1,TRBV11-3,13,TRBJ1-3,NA,CASATGGRNTIYF,TGTGCCAGCGCTACAGGGGGCAGAAACACCATATATTTT
TRBD1,TRBV30,12,TRBJ1-2,NA,CAWSQGAYGYTF,TGTGCCTGGAGTCAGGGGGCTTATGGCTACACCTTC
TRBD2,TRBV7-9,15,TRBJ2-7,NA,CASSLTSGYSYEQYF,TGTGCCAGCAGCTTAACTAGCGGGTACTCCTACGAGCAGTACTTC
NA,TRBV21-1,17,TRBJ2-1,NA,CASSKGRAGSSYNEQFF,TGTGCCAGCAGCAAAGGGAGAGCGGGAAGCTCCTACAATGAGCAGTTCTTC
TRBD1,TRBV5-6,19,TRBJ2-5,few,CASSLGAGTGDIRRETQYF,TGTGCCAGCAGCTTGGGGGCTGGGACAGGGGACATCCGGCGGGAGACCCAGTACTTC
NA,TRBV7-9,15,TRBJ1-4,NA,CASSLRGTTNEKLFF,TGTGCCAGCAGCTTACGGGGGACGACTAATGAAAAACTGTTTTTT
TRBD2,TRBV5-6,14,TRBJ2-5,NA,CASSRAGEGETQYF,TGTGCCAGCAGCAGGGCGGGAGAGGGAGAGACCCAGTACTTC
TRBD2,TRBV7-9,15,TRBJ2-1,NA,CASSLAGGFCNEQFF,TGTGCCAGCAGCTTAGCGGGAGGGTTCTGCAATGAGCAGTTCTTC